Following are 26 T cell receptor beta chains from one sample sequenced in a study of cytomegalovirus exposure and HLA in healthy donors. 60 Vbeta and 13 Jbeta primers were used in PCR. Generated by immunoSEQ multiplex PCR, the TCRdb table keeps only in-frame clones and is missing some. The table shows 150,000 to 200,000 clones, with around 90% occurring only once. Material: PBMCs. Every receptor here comes from a young woman in good health and CMV-seronegative.

This clone was observed a single time. The rearrangement joins TRBV14 to TRBJ1-5; D is perhaps TRBD1 (5 bases). The germline V gene has CDR1 SGHDN and CDR2 FVKESK. V was clipped by 2 bases and J by 4 bases, with 12 bases between them. This CDR3 has 15 residues. DNA of the CDR3: TGTGCCAGCAGCCAATTTCAGGGCCCTAATCAGCCCCAGCATTTT. Translation gives CASSQFQGPNQPQHF.

This sequence joins TRBV2 and TRBJ1-4, with 7 bases fitting TRBD1. This CDR3 region has 14 residues. The germline V gene encodes CDR1 SNHLY and CDR2 FYNNEI. J gave up 11 bases and V 5 bases, and 11 bases lay outside the gene matches. Here the CDR3 DNA reads TGTGCCAGCAGTCCTCGGACAGGTGAAGGGAAACTGTTTTTT. Its translation is CASSPRTGEGKLFF.

V usage is TRBV2 and J usage is TRBJ2-1; D uncertain. The CDR3 sequence is 15 residues long. Germline V gene sequence: CDR1 SNHLY, CDR2 FYNNEI. V gave up 1 base and J gave up 0 bases, with 7 bases separating them. The chain's CDR3 is CASSEVKSSYNEQFF. The DNA of the CDR3 is TGTGCCAGCAGTGAAGTCAAGAGCTCCTACAATGAGCAGTTCTTC.

This clone was picked up a small number of times. The chain is built from TRBV10-2 and TRBJ2-5; D might be TRBD2 (7 bases). Germline assignment: CDR1 WSHSY and CDR2 SAAADI. Trimming cost V 7 bases and J 5 bases, with 11 bases left between them. CDR3 size: 12 residues. CDR3 region: CASTRGGETQYF. The CDR3 DNA reads as TGCGCCAGCACCAGGGGAGGGGAGACCCAGTACTTC.

In its sample, this clone was seen once. J is TRBJ2-7 and V is TRBV28; TRBD1 matches 7 bases. Looked up from germline, CDR1 is MDHEN and CDR2 is SYDVKM. CDR3 length: 13 residues. The trim removed 6 bases at V and 3 bases at J, leaving 5 bases unmatched. This chain's CDR3 is CASRRTGSYEQYF. CDR3 DNA sequence: TGTGCCAGCAGGAGGACAGGAAGCTACGAGCAGTACTTC.

V and J are TRBV6-5 and TRBJ2-1, with D possibly matching TRBD1 (5 bases). Per the germline V gene, CDR1 is MNHEY and CDR2 is SVGAGI. V shed 0 bases and J shed 0 bases, with 9 bases lying between them. The CDR3 is 16 residues long. The CDR3 spells CASSYSSRGSYNEQFF. CDR3 sequence (DNA): TGTGCCAGCAGTTACTCGAGTAGGGGCTCCTACAATGAGCAGTTCTTC.

In this sample, this clone turned up a few times. The DNA for the CDR3 is TGTGCCAGCAGCCCTCGGACAGGCGGGGATTCACCCCTCCACTTT. It translates to CASSPRTGGDSPLHF. V is TRBV7-6 and J is TRBJ1-6; 7 bases agree with TRBD1. The J segment lost 8 bases and the V segment lost 5 bases, leaving 9 bases of the junction unmatched. This CDR3 is 15 amino acids long. Germline loops: CDR1 SGHVS, CDR2 FNYEAQ.

The chain uses TRBV5-4 and TRBJ2-1; the match to TRBD2 covers 14 bases. The germline CDR1 and CDR2 sequences are SGHNT and YYREEE (reference sequence). The CDR3 loop spans 17 amino acids. The V gene end was trimmed by 5 bases and the J gene end by 8 bases; junction bases not matched to a gene: 12. The CDR3 nucleotides are TGTGCCAGCAGACCTAGACTAGCGGGAGGGCCTGGCCATGAGCAGTTCTTC. As protein: CASRPRLAGGPGHEQFF.

This clone has just a few counts. The V and J genes are TRBV5-1 and TRBJ1-1; 10 nucleotides agree with TRBD1. Trimming cost V 4 bases and J 10 bases; bases outside gene matches: 13. The germline V gene encodes CDR1 SGHRS and CDR2 YFSETQ. The CDR3 is 15 residues long. This CDR3 reads CASSPTGTGDRGAFF. Here the CDR3 DNA reads TGCGCCAGCAGCCCGACCGGGACAGGGGATAGGGGAGCTTTCTTT.

The chain uses TRBV28 and TRBJ1-4; D is undetermined. Trimming removed 6 bases at V and 0 bases at J, with 8 bases between. The length of the CDR3 is 14 residues. Germline V gene data show CDR1 as MDHEN and CDR2 as SYDVKM. CDR3 sequence (DNA): TGTGCCAGCAGCACAGATGCAACTAATGAAAAACTGTTTTTT. Translating it yields CASSTDATNEKLFF.

The chain couples TRBV5-1 to TRBJ1-6; 7 nucleotides line up with TRBD1. CDR1 is SGHRS and CDR2 is YFSETQ in the germline V gene. J lost 9 bases, V lost 4 bases, and 10 bases had no gene match. This CDR3 is built from 15 residues. The CDR3 reads CASSPYDREFSPLHF. CDR3 nucleotides: TGCGCCAGCAGCCCGTACGACAGGGAATTTTCACCCCTCCACTTT.

This clone has only a few counts. This chain uses TRBV27 with TRBJ1-6; no definite D call. V gave up 3 bases and J gave up 5 bases, with 11 bases separating them. CDR1 is MNHEY and CDR2 is SMNVEV in the germline V gene (reference sequence). The CDR3 sequence is 15 residues long. The CDR3 protein is CASSLEPPNNSPLHF. The DNA of the CDR3 is TGTGCCAGCAGTTTGGAGCCTCCTAATAATTCACCCCTCCACTTT.

In its sample, this clone was seen once. The chain employs TRBV28 and TRBJ1-6, with 8 bases fitting TRBD1. This CDR3 is 14 amino acids long. CDR1 is MDHEN, CDR2 SYDVKM, per germline. J was trimmed by 8 bases and V by 5 bases; bases with no gene match: 5. DNA of the CDR3: TGTGCCAGCAGTCGGACAGGGCGCTATTCACCCCTCCACTTT. It specifies CASSRTGRYSPLHF.

This clone appeared a few times. The genes are TRBV27 and TRBJ1-2, with D tentatively TRBD1 (6 bases). The V gene's germline CDR1 is MNHEY and CDR2 SMNVEV (reference sequence). The CDR3 consists of 15 residues. V was clipped by 6 bases and J by 0 bases, with 14 bases between them. The CDR3 DNA sequence: TGTGCCAGCAGACCGAGGGGACAAGCTAACTATGGCTACACCTTC. Translation: CASRPRGQANYGYTF.

V is TRBV13 and J is TRBJ2-3; TRBD1 aligns across 10 bases. The germline gives CDR1 PRHDT, CDR2 FYEKMQ (reference sequence). This CDR3 contains 16 residues. V shed 4 bases and J 5 bases; nucleotides not matched to a gene: 9. CDR3 nucleotides: TGTGCCAGCAGCTGGGGGACAGGGGAGAATGGAGATACGCAGTATTTT. Its translation: CASSWGTGENGDTQYF. The whole variable domain, remainder taken from reference TRBV13 and TRBJ2-3, is AAGVIQSPRHLIKEKRETATLKCYPIPRHDTVYWYQQGPGQDPQFLISFYEKMQSDKGSIPDRFSAQQFSDYHSELNMSSLELGDSALYFCASSWGTGENGDTQYFGPGTRLTVL.

In DNA, the CDR3 is TGTGCCAGCAGCTTTGTCGGCGGGGGCCTCGAGACCCAGTACTTC. It is translated as CASSFVGGGLETQYF. The V call is TRBV12-1, the J call TRBJ2-5; TRBD2 is the table's D call and was not checked against the DNA. TRBV12-1 is an annotated pseudogene. The CDR3 is 15 residues long.

The V gene is TRBV6-6, the J gene TRBJ2-7; no reliable D call. Germline CDR1 MNHNY, CDR2 SVGAGI (reference sequence). Trimming stripped 2 bases from V and 4 bases from J, with 9 bases between. The CDR3 is 13 amino acids. CDR3: CASSYGSGYEQYF. The CDR3 DNA sequence: TGTGCCAGCAGTTACGGTTCGGGTTACGAGCAGTACTTC.

The chain employs TRBV7-8 and TRBJ2-3; D unclear. Trimming cost V 3 bases and J 3 bases, with 10 bases left between them. The CDR3 totals 14 residues. Germline V gene lookup returns CDR1 SGHVS and CDR2 FQNEAQ. CDR3 residues: CASSFWQRTDTQYF. CDR3 nucleotides: TGTGCCAGCAGCTTTTGGCAGCGTACAGATACGCAGTATTTT.

The V call is TRBV29-1, the J call TRBJ2-2, with TRBD1 matching over 8 bases. V trimming: 5 bases; J trimming: 3 bases; junction bases outside the gene matches: 8. CDR1 and CDR2 (germline): SQVTM, ANQGSEA. This CDR3 has 15 amino acids. CDR3 in DNA: TGCAGCGTTAATCAGGGGGCGCCGGACACCGGGGAGCTGTTTTTT. This translates into CSVNQGAPDTGELFF.

The rearrangement links TRBV5-1 to TRBJ2-2, with TRBD1 matching over 7 bases. V shed 2 bases and J 2 bases; nucleotides not matched to a gene: 3. The germline CDR1 and CDR2 sequences are SGHRS and YFSETQ. CDR3 size: 15 residues. The CDR3 coding sequence is TGCGCCAGCAGCTTAGGACAGGTTAACACCGGGGAGCTGTTTTTT. Its protein is CASSLGQVNTGELFF.

V usage is TRBV12-5 and J usage is TRBJ1-2, with 8 bases that match TRBD1. Germline values: CDR1 LGHNT, CDR2 FRNRAP. The CDR3 is made up of 14 amino acids. Germline trimming cut 7 bases from V and 0 bases from J; bases unmatched to any gene: 4. The CDR3 spells CASARGPANYGYTF. The CDR3 nucleotides read TGTGCTAGTGCCAGGGGGCCGGCTAACTATGGCTACACCTTC.

V usage is TRBV2 and J usage is TRBJ1-4; 8 positions match TRBD1. Germline CDR1 is SNHLY and CDR2 is FYNNEI. The CDR3 length is 15 residues. V lost 6 bases to trimming and J lost 0 bases; unmatched junction nucleotides: 3. The CDR3 sequence: CASRTGVSTNEKLFF. Here the CDR3 DNA reads TGTGCCAGCAGGACAGGGGTCTCAACTAATGAAAAACTGTTTTTT.

In nucleotides, the CDR3 is TGTGCCAGCCACGGCGGGGGATATCAGCCCCAGCATTTT. Translation gives CASHGGGYQPQHF. The V call is TRBV28, the J call TRBJ1-5; D perhaps matches TRBD1 (5 bases). Trimming pared 8 bases from V and 5 bases from J, leaving 13 bases between. CDR3 length: 13 amino acids. Germline V gives CDR1 MDHEN, CDR2 SYDVKM.

The genes are TRBV25-1 and TRBJ1-1, with TRBD1 as a possible D gene (6 bases). The CDR3 is 14 amino acids. CDR1 is MGHDK and CDR2 is SYGVNS in the germline V gene. V lost 7 bases to trimming and J lost 11 bases, with 23 bases between them. The chain's CDR3 is CASIRGGALGEAFF. The CDR3 DNA reads TGTGCCAGCATCAGAGGGGGGGCGCTAGGGGAGGCTTTCTTT.

In this sample, this clone turned up a few times. The gene calls are TRBV5-1 and TRBJ1-4; 7 bases fit TRBD1. With 6 bases clipped from V and 2 bases from J, the junction kept 7 bases outside the gene matches. Germline assignment: CDR1 SGHRS and CDR2 YFSETQ. The CDR3 extends over 15 amino acids. CDR3 nucleotide sequence: TGCGCCAGCACCTCTCAGGGGGTTACTAATGAAAAACTGTTTTTT. Translating gives CASTSQGVTNEKLFF.

The chain couples TRBV28 to TRBJ1-1, with D maybe TRBD1 (6 bases). Trimming left V 7 bases short and J 0 bases short, with 15 bases between. This CDR3 region has 15 residues. Germline V gives CDR1 MDHEN, CDR2 SYDVKM. In DNA, the CDR3 is TGTGCCAGCACCCCCCCCGACAGGTTGAACACTGAAGCTTTCTTT. Amino acids: CASTPPDRLNTEAFF.